This T cell receptor (beta chain) is from a study of cytomegalovirus exposure and HLA in healthy donors. Study-level background: The 120 or so validation repertoires matched the roughly 630 first-cohort repertoires in platform, a later analysis reported. Findings of the study overall: Associated with cytomegalovirus, according to the listing, were around 170 TCR beta chains. Later, an analysis found that TCR clusters from the first cohort tended to co-occur in the roughly 110 validation repertoires.

V dropped 4 bases and J dropped 5; count of bases not matched to a gene: 6. CDR1 is SGHNT, CDR2 YENEEA, per germline. The CDR3 runs 15 residues. As to this clone: Its antigen is unknown.

The protocol was immunoSEQ multiplex PCR, while the TCRdb copy is restricted to in-frame clones and leaves out a portion. The table shows approximately 62,000 clones, with around 90% occurring only once. The chain employs TRBV11-3 and TRBJ2-3; TRBD2 matches 10 bases. The sample comprised PBMCs. This TCR was sampled from a woman aged 18-30 years in good health and CMV-seronegative. The CDR3 DNA follows: TGTGCCAGCAGCTCTCAGCGGGGGGGAGGAGATACGCAGTATTTT. It yields the protein CASSSQRGGGDTQYF.